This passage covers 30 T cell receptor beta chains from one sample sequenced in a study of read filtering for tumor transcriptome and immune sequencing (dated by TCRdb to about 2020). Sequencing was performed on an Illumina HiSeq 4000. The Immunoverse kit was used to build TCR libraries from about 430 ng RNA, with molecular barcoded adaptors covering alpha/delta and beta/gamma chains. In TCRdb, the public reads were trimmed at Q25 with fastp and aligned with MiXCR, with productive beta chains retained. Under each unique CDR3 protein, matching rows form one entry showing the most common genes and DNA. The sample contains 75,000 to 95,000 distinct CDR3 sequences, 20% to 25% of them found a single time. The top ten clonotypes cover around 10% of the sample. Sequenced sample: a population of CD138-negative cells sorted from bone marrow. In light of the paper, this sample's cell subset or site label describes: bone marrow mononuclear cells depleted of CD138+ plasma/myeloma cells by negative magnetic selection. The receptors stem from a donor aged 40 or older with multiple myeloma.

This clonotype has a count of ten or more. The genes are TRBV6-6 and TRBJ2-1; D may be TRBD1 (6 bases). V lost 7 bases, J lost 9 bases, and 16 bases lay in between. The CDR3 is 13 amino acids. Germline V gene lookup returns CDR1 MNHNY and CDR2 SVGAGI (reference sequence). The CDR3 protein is CASTPGVLPEQFF. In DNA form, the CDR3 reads TGTGCCAGCACCCCAGGGGTTCTGCCTGAGCAGTTCTTC.

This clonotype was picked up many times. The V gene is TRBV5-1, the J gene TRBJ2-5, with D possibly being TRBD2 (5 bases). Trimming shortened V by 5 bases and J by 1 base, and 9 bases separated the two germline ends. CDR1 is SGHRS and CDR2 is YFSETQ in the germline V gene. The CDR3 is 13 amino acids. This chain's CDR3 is CASSGGIQETQYF. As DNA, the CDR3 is TGCGCCAGCAGTGGAGGCATCCAAGAGACCCAGTACTTC.

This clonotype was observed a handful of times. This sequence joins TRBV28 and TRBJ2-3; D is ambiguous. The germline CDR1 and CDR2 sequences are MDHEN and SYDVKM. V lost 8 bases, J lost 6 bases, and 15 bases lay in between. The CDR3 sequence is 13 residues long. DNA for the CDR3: TGTGCCAGCGGCCCCCGCAGTCCGGATACGCAGTATTTT. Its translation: CASGPRSPDTQYF.

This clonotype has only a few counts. CDR3 protein: CASSFGGTFKAKNIQYF. CDR3 sequence (DNA): TGTGCCAGCAGTTTCGGGGGCACCTTTAAAGCCAAAAACATTCAGTACTTC. The gene calls are TRBV28 and TRBJ2-4; D may correspond to TRBD1 or TRBD2 (6 bases each). Per the germline V gene, CDR1 is MDHEN and CDR2 is SYDVKM. The CDR3 has 17 amino acids. V lost 3 bases to trimming and J lost 0 bases, with 15 bases between them.

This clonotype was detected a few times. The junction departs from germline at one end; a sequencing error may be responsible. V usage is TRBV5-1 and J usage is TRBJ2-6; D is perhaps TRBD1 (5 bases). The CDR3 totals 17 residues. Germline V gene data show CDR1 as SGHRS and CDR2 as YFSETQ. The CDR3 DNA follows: TGCGCCAGCAGCCCCCCCCTCATCTCCTCTGGGGCCAACGTCCCGACTTTC. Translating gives CASSPPLISSGANVPTF.

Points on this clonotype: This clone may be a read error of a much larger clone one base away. CDR3 sequence: CASSLLPDGYNF. DNA of the CDR3: TGTGCCAGCAGCCTACTCCCGGATGGCTACAACTTC. The chain uses TRBV28 and TRBJ1-2; the D is unclear. From germline, CDR1 is MDHEN and CDR2 SYDVKM. The length of the CDR3 is 12 residues.

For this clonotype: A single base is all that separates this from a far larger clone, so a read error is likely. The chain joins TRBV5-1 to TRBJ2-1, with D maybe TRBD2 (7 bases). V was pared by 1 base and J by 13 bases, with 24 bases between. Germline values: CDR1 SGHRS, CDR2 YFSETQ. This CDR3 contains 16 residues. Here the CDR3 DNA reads TGCGCCAGCAGCTTGATGTGGGGGGGCGCGAGCGAGACCCAGTTCTTC. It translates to CASSLMWGGASETQFF.

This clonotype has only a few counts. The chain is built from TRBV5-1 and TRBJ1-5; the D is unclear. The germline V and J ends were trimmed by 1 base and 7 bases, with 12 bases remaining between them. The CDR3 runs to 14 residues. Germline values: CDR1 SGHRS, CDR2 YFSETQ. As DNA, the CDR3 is TGCGCCAGCAGCTTGTTAGGTCTGGACCAGCCCCAGCATTTT. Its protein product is CASSLLGLDQPQHF. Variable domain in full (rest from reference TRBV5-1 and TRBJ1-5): KAGVTQTPRYLIKTRGQQVTLSCSPISGHRSVSWYQQTPGQGLQFLFEYFSETQRNKGNFPGRFSGRQFSNSRSEMNVSTLELGDSALYLCASSLLGLDQPQHFGDGTRLSIL.

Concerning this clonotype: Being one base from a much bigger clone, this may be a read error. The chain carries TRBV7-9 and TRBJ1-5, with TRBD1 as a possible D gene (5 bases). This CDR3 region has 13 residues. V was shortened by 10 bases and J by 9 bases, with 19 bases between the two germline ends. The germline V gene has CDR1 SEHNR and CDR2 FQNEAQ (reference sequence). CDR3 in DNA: TGTGCCACCCGGGACGCAGAAGGTCGGCCCCAGCATTTT. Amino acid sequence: CATRDAEGRPQHF.

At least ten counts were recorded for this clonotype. The CDR3 DNA reads TGTGCCAGCAGTGTGGGCTATGGCTACACCTTC. Translating it yields CASSVGYGYTF. The V gene is TRBV2, the J gene TRBJ1-2; no firm D call. V was pared by 4 bases and J by 4 bases, with 4 bases between. CDR1 is SNHLY and CDR2 is FYNNEI in the germline V gene. There are 11 residues in the CDR3.

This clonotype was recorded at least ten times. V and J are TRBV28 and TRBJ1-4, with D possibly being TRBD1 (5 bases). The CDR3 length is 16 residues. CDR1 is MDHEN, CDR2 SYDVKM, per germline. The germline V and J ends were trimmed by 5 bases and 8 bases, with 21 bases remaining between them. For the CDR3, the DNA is TGTGCCAGCAGTCCCGCGGCCCCAGGGTACAAGGAAAAACTGTTTTTT. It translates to CASSPAAPGYKEKLFF.

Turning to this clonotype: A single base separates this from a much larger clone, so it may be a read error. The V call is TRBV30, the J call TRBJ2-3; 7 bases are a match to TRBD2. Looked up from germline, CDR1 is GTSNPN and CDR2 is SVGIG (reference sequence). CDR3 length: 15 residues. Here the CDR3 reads CAWSVQRGSTNTQYF. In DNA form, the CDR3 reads TGTGCCTGGAGTGTCCAGCGGGGATCCACAAATACGCAGTATTTT.

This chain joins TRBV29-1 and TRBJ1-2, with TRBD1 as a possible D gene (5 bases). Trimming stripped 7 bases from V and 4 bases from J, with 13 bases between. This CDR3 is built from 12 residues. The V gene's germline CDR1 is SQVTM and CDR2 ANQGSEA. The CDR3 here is CSASGASYGYTF. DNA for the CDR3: TGCAGCGCTTCCGGGGCTTCCTATGGCTACACCTTC.

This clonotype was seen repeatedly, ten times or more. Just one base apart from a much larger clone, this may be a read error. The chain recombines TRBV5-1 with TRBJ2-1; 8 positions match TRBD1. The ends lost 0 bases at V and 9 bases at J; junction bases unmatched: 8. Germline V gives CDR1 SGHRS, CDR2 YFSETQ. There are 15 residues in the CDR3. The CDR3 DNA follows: TGCGCCAGCAGCTTGGACAGGGGGGCCAGGGCTGAGCAGTTCTTC. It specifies CASSLDRGARAEQFF.

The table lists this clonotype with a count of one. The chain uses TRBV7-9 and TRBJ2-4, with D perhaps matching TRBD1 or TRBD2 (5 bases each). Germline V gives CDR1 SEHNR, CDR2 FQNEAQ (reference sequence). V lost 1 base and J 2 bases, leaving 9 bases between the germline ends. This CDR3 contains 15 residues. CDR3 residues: CASSLVGVSKNIQYF. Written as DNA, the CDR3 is TGTGCCAGCAGCTTAGTGGGGGTTTCCAAAAACATTCAGTACTTC.

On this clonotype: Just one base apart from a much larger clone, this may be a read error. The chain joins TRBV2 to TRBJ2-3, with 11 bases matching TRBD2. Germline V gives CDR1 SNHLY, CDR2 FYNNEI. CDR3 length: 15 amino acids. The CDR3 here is CAGSGSGGASDTQYF. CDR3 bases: TGTGCCGGCAGTGGTAGCGGGGGGGCCTCAGATACGCAGTATTTT.

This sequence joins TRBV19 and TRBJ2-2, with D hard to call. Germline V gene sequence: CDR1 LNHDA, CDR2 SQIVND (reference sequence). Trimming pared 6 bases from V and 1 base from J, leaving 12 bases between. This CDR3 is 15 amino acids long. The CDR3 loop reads CASRPGHMNTGELFF. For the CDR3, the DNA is TGTGCCAGTAGACCCGGGCATATGAACACCGGGGAGCTGTTTTTT.

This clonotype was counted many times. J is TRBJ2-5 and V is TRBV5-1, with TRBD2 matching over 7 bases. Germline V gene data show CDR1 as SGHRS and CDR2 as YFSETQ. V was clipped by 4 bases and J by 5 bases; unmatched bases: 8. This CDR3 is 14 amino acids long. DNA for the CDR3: TGCGCCAGCAGCAGTACTAGCGTGGGTGAGACCCAGTACTTC. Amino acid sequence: CASSSTSVGETQYF.

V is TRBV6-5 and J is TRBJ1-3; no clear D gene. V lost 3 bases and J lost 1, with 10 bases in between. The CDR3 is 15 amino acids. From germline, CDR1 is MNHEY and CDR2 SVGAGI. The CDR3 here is CASSYGVWSGNTIYF. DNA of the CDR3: TGTGCCAGCAGTTATGGGGTATGGTCTGGAAACACCATATATTTT.

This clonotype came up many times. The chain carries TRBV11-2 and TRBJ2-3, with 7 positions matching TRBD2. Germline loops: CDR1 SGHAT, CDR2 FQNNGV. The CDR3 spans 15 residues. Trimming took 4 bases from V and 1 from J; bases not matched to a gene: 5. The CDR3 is CASSSRGVGTDTQYF. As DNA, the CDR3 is TGTGCCAGCAGCTCCCGGGGGGTGGGCACAGATACGCAGTATTTT.

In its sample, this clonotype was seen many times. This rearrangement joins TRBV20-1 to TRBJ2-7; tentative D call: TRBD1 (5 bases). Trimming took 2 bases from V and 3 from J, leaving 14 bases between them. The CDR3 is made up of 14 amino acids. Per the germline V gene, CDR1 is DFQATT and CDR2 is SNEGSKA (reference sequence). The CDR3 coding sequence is TGCAGTGCTAGAAACCAACAGGAACACTACGAGCAGTACTTC. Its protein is CSARNQQEHYEQYF.

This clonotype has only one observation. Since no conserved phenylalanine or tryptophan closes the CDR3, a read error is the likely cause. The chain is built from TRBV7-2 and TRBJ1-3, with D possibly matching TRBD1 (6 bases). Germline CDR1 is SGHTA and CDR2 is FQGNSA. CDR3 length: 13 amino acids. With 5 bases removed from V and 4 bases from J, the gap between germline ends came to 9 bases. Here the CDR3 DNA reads TGTGCCAGCAGCGTCGACAGGGGAAACACCATATATTTA. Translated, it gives CASSVDRGNTIYL.

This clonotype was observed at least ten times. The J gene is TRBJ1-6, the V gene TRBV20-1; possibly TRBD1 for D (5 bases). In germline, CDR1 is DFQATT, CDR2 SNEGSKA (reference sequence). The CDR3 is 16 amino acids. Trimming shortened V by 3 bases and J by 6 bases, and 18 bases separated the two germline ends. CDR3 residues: CSARREGRVGNSPLHF. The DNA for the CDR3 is TGCAGTGCTAGGCGGGAGGGGAGAGTAGGTAATTCACCCCTCCACTTT.

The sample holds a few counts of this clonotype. The DNA for the CDR3 is TGTGCCACCCCGCCCCGGATGACACGCGATGAGCAGTTCTTC. Protein product: CATPPRMTRDEQFF. This rearrangement joins TRBV21-1 to TRBJ2-1; the table gives TRBD1 as D, unverified against the DNA. TRBV21-1 is labeled a pseudogene. This CDR3 is built from 14 residues.

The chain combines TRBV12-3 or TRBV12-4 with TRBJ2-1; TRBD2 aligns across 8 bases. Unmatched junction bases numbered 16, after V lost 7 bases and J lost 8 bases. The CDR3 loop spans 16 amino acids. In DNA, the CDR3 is TGTGCCAGCAATCCCACCGGGACTAGTTACTTGGATGAGCAGTTCTTC. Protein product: CASNPTGTSYLDEQFF.

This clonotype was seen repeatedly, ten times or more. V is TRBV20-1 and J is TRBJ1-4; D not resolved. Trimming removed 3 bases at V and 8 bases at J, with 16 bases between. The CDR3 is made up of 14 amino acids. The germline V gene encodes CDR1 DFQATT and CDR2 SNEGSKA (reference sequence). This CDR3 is CSASKSLDEEKLFF. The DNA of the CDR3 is TGCAGTGCTAGCAAGAGTTTAGATGAGGAAAAACTGTTTTTT.

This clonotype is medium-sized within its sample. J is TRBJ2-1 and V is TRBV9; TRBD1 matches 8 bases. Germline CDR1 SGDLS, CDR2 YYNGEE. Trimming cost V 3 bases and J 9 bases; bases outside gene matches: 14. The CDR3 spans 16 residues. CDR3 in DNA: TGTGCCAGCAGCGAGCGACGGACAGGGCTTTTGGGTGAGCAGTTCTTC. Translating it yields CASSERRTGLLGEQFF.

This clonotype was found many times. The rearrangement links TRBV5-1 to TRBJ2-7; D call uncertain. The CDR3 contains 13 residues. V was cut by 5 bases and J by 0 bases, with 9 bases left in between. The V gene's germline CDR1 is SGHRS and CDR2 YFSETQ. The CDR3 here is CASRADSSYEQYF. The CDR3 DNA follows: TGCGCCAGCAGGGCGGATAGCTCCTACGAGCAGTACTTC.

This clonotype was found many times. The CDR3 region has the DNA TGTGCCAGCAGGACAGGGACCTATCAGCCCCAGCATTTT. Its translation: CASRTGTYQPQHF. The chain uses TRBV28 and TRBJ1-5; the match to TRBD1 covers 7 bases. The V gene end was trimmed by 6 bases and the J gene end by 5 bases; junction bases not matched to a gene: 4. The CDR3 consists of 13 residues. CDR1 and CDR2 (germline): MDHEN, SYDVKM.

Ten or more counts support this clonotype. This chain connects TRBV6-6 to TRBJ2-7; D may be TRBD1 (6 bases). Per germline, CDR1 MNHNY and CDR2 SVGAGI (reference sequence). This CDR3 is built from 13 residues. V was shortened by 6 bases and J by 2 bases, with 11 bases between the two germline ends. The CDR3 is CASRLRDTYEQYF. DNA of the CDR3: TGTGCCAGCAGACTCCGGGACACCTACGAGCAGTACTTC.